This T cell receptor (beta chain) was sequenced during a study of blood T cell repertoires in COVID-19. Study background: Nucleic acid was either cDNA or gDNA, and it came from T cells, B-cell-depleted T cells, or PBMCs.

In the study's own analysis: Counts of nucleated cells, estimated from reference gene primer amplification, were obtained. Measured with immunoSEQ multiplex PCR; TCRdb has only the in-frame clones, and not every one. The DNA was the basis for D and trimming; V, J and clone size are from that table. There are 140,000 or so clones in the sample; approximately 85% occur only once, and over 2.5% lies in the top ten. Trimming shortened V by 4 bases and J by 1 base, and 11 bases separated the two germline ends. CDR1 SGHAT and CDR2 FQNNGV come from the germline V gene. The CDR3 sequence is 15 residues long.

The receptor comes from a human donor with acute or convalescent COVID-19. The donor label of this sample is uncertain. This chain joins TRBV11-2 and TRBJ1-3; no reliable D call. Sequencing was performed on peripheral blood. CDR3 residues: CASSYLRGSGNTIYF. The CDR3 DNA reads TGTGCCAGCAGCTACCTCCGGGGTTCTGGAAACACCATATATTTT.